This TCR beta chain was sequenced for a study of T cell repertoires in cytomegalovirus infection (dated by TCRdb to between 2017 and 2020). Background for the entire study: Peptide stimulations targeted recently identified HLA-C-restricted CMV epitopes, whose presentation resists viral immunomodulation, together with well-studied HLA-B-restricted epitopes. The HLA type of each donor mattered for the analysis, because public TCR beta signatures pointed to carriage of CMV infection along with the matching HLA type. The research as a whole found: The ex vivo response was dominated by HLA-C-restricted CMV-specific TCR beta clonotypes, which also provided the single most frequent clonotype in two of eight donors. In both this cohort and an independent roughly 400-donor cohort, the cumulative frequency of public TCR beta family members distinguished carriers of CMV infection plus the relevant HLA type.

The treatment or condition label, as the study defines it: in vitro stimulation with specific CMV peptide epitopes to enrich CMV-specific T cells. On this clonotype: Its specific antigen is unknown. There are no base qualities to consult, and no much larger clone falls within one base.

The sequencing machine was an Illumina HiSeq 1500. TCRdb cleaned the public reads at Q25 with fastp, built clones with MiXCR and kept in-frame beta chains. Records with the same CDR3 protein are collapsed into one entry carrying the most frequent genes and DNA. The sample data list nearly 700,000 distinct CDR3 sequences, and about 30% of these were observed just once. The biggest ten clones account for 15% to 20% of the sample. The sequence was obtained from a human donor in good health (CMV status not recorded). Some clones in this sample may be carry-over from other donors' samples. The sample in question was cultured PBMCs, obtained from culture after CMV antigen stimulation.

The CDR3 region: CASSPLVGRGTGELFF. The sequenced DNA is TGTGCCAGCAGCCCTCTAGTGGGGAGAGGCACCGGGGAGCTGTTTTTT. The chain links TRBV5-4 with TRBJ2-2; the D gene is perhaps TRBD2, on 5 matching bases. V and J are truncated by 4 bases and 4 bases respectively, leaving an intervening sequence of 17 bases. CDR1 SGHNT and CDR2 YYREEE were looked up in the germline V gene (reference sequence). From the cysteine through the phenylalanine, the CDR3 covers 16 amino acids. Only the CDR3 portion is preserved as DNA: 48 bases, with reading frame beginning at the first base.